This is a list of T cell receptor beta chains from one sample in a study of blood T cell repertoires in COVID-19. Repertoires were generated with immunoSEQ multiplex PCR, while TCRdb's copy carries only in-frame clones and drops some. The profile shows around 330,000 clones, 85% to 90% of them singletons. The sample comprised peripheral blood. These receptors were collected from a woman in her forties or fifties with active or convalescent COVID-19. The CDR3 runs from the conserved cysteine through the conserved F or W. The order of the fields is J gene, CDR3 length, clone size, V gene, D gene, CDR3 protein, CDR3 DNA. A D gene is named only where the DNA matches it firmly. Expanded clones are given a class, and other clones once, few, many or no size at all.

j_gene: TRBJ2-1
len: 11
abundance: .
v_gene: TRBV7-2
d_gene: .
CDR3aa: CASSPSNEQFF
CDR3nt: TGTGCCAGCAGCCCTAGCAATGAGCAGTTCTTC

j_gene: TRBJ1-1
len: 13
abundance: .
v_gene: TRBV6-5
d_gene: .
CDR3aa: CASSLQGTTEAFF
CDR3nt: TGTGCCAGCAGCTTACAGGGTACCACTGAAGCTTTCTTT

j_gene: TRBJ2-3
len: 13
abundance: .
v_gene: TRBV9
d_gene: .
CDR3aa: CASRVQRLDTQYF
CDR3nt: TGTGCCAGCAGGGTACAGAGGCTAGATACGCAGTATTTT

j_gene: TRBJ2-7
len: 13
abundance: once
v_gene: TRBV27
d_gene: TRBD2
CDR3aa: CASSLGLAYEQYF
CDR3nt: TGTGCCAGCAGTTTAGGACTAGCCTACGAGCAGTACTTC

j_gene: TRBJ1-2
len: 11
abundance: once
v_gene: TRBV29-1
d_gene: .
CDR3aa: CSVDRVGGYTF
CDR3nt: TGCAGCGTTGACAGGGTGGGAGGCTACACCTTC

j_gene: TRBJ1-5
len: 13
abundance: once
v_gene: TRBV2
d_gene: .
CDR3aa: CASSRSGDQPQHF
CDR3nt: TGTGCCAGCAGCCGATCAGGGGACCAGCCCCAGCATTTT

j_gene: TRBJ1-4
len: 14
abundance: .
v_gene: TRBV15
d_gene: .
CDR3aa: CATSSRGGNEKLFF
CDR3nt: TGTGCCACCAGCAGCCGGGGGGGGAATGAAAAACTGTTTTTT

j_gene: TRBJ2-7
len: 15
abundance: .
v_gene: TRBV18
d_gene: TRBD2
CDR3aa: CASSVATSGLYEQYF
CDR3nt: TGTGCCAGCTCAGTTGCGACTAGCGGATTATACGAGCAGTACTTC

j_gene: TRBJ1-2
len: 13
abundance: .
v_gene: TRBV9
d_gene: TRBD1
CDR3aa: CASTTGTHYGYTF
CDR3nt: TGTGCCAGCACGACAGGGACCCACTATGGCTACACCTTC

j_gene: TRBJ1-1
len: 15
abundance: few
v_gene: TRBV19
d_gene: .
CDR3aa: CASSRAGGYNTEAFF
CDR3nt: TGTGCCAGTAGCCGGGCGGGGGGGTACAACACTGAAGCTTTCTTT

j_gene: TRBJ2-7
len: 14
abundance: .
v_gene: TRBV6-5
d_gene: TRBD2
CDR3aa: CASSLAGEGYEQYF
CDR3nt: TGTGCCAGCAGCTTAGCGGGAGAGGGGTACGAGCAGTACTTC

j_gene: TRBJ2-3
len: 20
abundance: .
v_gene: TRBV9
d_gene: TRBD2
CDR3aa: CASSADRTSGGPLITDTQYF
CDR3nt: TGTGCCAGCAGCGCCGACCGGACTAGCGGGGGTCCACTGATCACAGATACGCAGTATTTT

j_gene: TRBJ2-5
len: 15
abundance: .
v_gene: TRBV5-4
d_gene: TRBD1
CDR3aa: CASSTQNRGAETQYF
CDR3nt: TGTGCCAGCAGCACGCAAAACAGGGGTGCGGAGACCCAGTACTTC

j_gene: TRBJ2-7
len: 13
abundance: .
v_gene: TRBV11-3
d_gene: TRBD1
CDR3aa: CASSHGQGYEQYF
CDR3nt: TGTGCCAGCAGTCACGGACAGGGCTACGAGCAGTACTTC

j_gene: TRBJ1-5
len: 15
abundance: .
v_gene: TRBV5-1
d_gene: .
CDR3aa: CASSLAGLDNQPQHF
CDR3nt: TGCGCCAGCAGCTTGGCGGGACTGGATAATCAGCCCCAGCATTTT

j_gene: TRBJ2-1
len: 16
abundance: once
v_gene: TRBV4-3
d_gene: TRBD2
CDR3aa: CASSQETSGEYNEQFF
CDR3nt: TGCGCCAGCAGCCAAGAGACTAGCGGGGAATACAATGAGCAGTTCTTC

j_gene: TRBJ1-2
len: 12
abundance: .
v_gene: TRBV11-2
d_gene: TRBD1
CDR3aa: CASSLAGGGYTF
CDR3nt: TGTGCCAGCAGCTTAGCAGGGGGTGGCTACACCTTC

j_gene: TRBJ2-1
len: 14
abundance: once
v_gene: TRBV19
d_gene: .
CDR3aa: CASSLISDSNEQFF
CDR3nt: TGTGCCAGTAGTTTGATTAGCGATTCTAATGAGCAGTTCTTC

j_gene: TRBJ2-1
len: 14
abundance: .
v_gene: TRBV10-3
d_gene: TRBD1
CDR3aa: CAMKPGQASNEQFF
CDR3nt: TGTGCCATGAAGCCGGGACAGGCAAGCAATGAGCAGTTCTTC

j_gene: TRBJ1-2
len: 17
abundance: .
v_gene: TRBV28
d_gene: .
CDR3aa: CASSLNRHPRGDYGYTF
CDR3nt: TGTGCCAGCAGTCTCAACCGACACCCCAGGGGAGACTATGGCTACACCTTC

j_gene: TRBJ1-1
len: 13
abundance: .
v_gene: TRBV29-1
d_gene: .
CDR3aa: CSARQTMTTEAFF
CDR3nt: TGCAGCGCAAGACAGACAATGACCACTGAAGCTTTCTTT

j_gene: TRBJ2-2
len: 17
abundance: .
v_gene: TRBV9
d_gene: TRBD1
CDR3aa: CASSVHIGTGYTGELFF
CDR3nt: TGTGCCAGCAGCGTACACATCGGGACAGGGTACACCGGGGAGCTGTTTTTT

j_gene: TRBJ2-1
len: 15
abundance: .
v_gene: TRBV11-3
d_gene: .
CDR3aa: CASSPLRGTKDEQFF
CDR3nt: TGTGCCAGCAGCCCACTCAGGGGCACTAAGGATGAGCAGTTCTTC

j_gene: TRBJ1-6
len: 13
abundance: few
v_gene: TRBV6-5
d_gene: .
CDR3aa: CASRREHNSPLHF
CDR3nt: TGTGCCAGCCGGCGGGAGCATAATTCACCCCTCCACTTT

j_gene: TRBJ1-1
len: 15
abundance: .
v_gene: TRBV29-1
d_gene: .
CDR3aa: CSAFPTGGMNTEAFF
CDR3nt: TGCAGTGCGTTCCCTACCGGGGGGATGAACACTGAAGCTTTCTTT

j_gene: TRBJ1-5
len: 14
abundance: .
v_gene: TRBV7-2
d_gene: TRBD1
CDR3aa: CASSRTGYNQPQHF
CDR3nt: TGTGCCAGCAGCCGGACAGGGTACAATCAGCCCCAGCATTTT

j_gene: TRBJ2-2
len: 16
abundance: few
v_gene: TRBV18
d_gene: .
CDR3aa: CASSPPAGGATGELFF
CDR3nt: TGTGCCAGCTCACCACCGGCTGGGGGCGCCACCGGGGAGCTGTTTTTT

j_gene: TRBJ2-7
len: 14
abundance: .
v_gene: TRBV29-1
d_gene: TRBD1
CDR3aa: CSVRNTGQLYEQYF
CDR3nt: TGCAGCGTGCGGAATACGGGACAGCTCTACGAGCAGTACTTC

j_gene: TRBJ1-5
len: 15
abundance: .
v_gene: TRBV9
d_gene: .
CDR3aa: CASSVGGTSNQPQHF
CDR3nt: TGTGCCAGCAGCGTAGGAGGGACAAGCAATCAGCCCCAGCATTTT

j_gene: TRBJ1-2
len: 12
abundance: .
v_gene: TRBV27
d_gene: .
CDR3aa: CASMAVNYGYTF
CDR3nt: TGTGCCAGCATGGCAGTTAACTATGGCTACACCTTC

j_gene: TRBJ2-2
len: 15
abundance: .
v_gene: TRBV5-1
d_gene: TRBD1
CDR3aa: CASRKGQQNTGELFF
CDR3nt: TGCGCCAGCAGAAAGGGACAGCAGAACACCGGGGAGCTGTTTTTT

j_gene: TRBJ1-2
len: 14
abundance: few
v_gene: TRBV3-1/TRBV3-2
d_gene: TRBD1
CDR3aa: CASSQGDRIYGYTF
CDR3nt: TGTGCCAGCAGCCAAGGGGACAGGATCTATGGCTACACCTTC

j_gene: TRBJ1-4
len: 16
abundance: .
v_gene: TRBV27
d_gene: TRBD1
CDR3aa: CASSSLMGQVNEKLFF
CDR3nt: TGTGCCAGCAGTTCTCTTATGGGACAGGTGAATGAAAAACTGTTTTTT

j_gene: TRBJ1-2
len: 13
abundance: .
v_gene: TRBV2
d_gene: .
CDR3aa: CASSQGQRYGYTF
CDR3nt: TGTGCCAGCAGCCAAGGACAGAGGTATGGCTACACCTTC

j_gene: TRBJ1-2
len: 13
abundance: .
v_gene: TRBV11-3
d_gene: .
CDR3aa: CASSLSHGYGYTF
CDR3nt: TGTGCCAGCAGCTTGAGTCACGGCTATGGCTACACCTTC

j_gene: TRBJ2-7
len: 15
abundance: .
v_gene: TRBV2
d_gene: TRBD2
CDR3aa: CASSEYAGETYEQYF
CDR3nt: TGTGCCAGCAGTGAATACGCGGGGGAGACCTACGAGCAGTACTTC

j_gene: TRBJ1-6
len: 16
abundance: .
v_gene: TRBV5-5
d_gene: TRBD1
CDR3aa: CASSLGQGAFVSPLHF
CDR3nt: TGTGCCAGCAGCTTGGGGCAGGGGGCTTTCGTATCACCCCTCCACTTT

j_gene: TRBJ1-2
len: 14
abundance: .
v_gene: TRBV28
d_gene: .
CDR3aa: CASSLVNRAYGYTF
CDR3nt: TGTGCCAGCAGTTTAGTCAACAGGGCCTATGGCTACACCTTC

j_gene: TRBJ2-2
len: 16
abundance: .
v_gene: TRBV7-2
d_gene: .
CDR3aa: CASSLFGKRDTGELFF
CDR3nt: TGTGCCAGCAGCTTATTTGGCAAGAGGGACACCGGGGAGCTGTTTTTT